The source of this T cell receptor (beta chain) is a study of blood T cell repertoires in COVID-19. Sequencing used immunoSEQ multiplex PCR; TCRdb keeps in-frame clones, though not all of them. The table lists roughly 60,000 clones, 81% of them singletons. The CDR3 sequence is 14 residues long. V lost 3 bases to trimming and J lost 7 bases; unmatched junction nucleotides: 8. The germline gives CDR1 SGHRS, CDR2 YFSETQ. The sequenced material came from peripheral blood. The chain couples TRBV5-1 to TRBJ1-1, with TRBD1 identical over 8 bases. The receptor was isolated from an elderly man with acute or convalescent COVID-19. CDR3 region: CASSSQGEDHEAFF. Here the CDR3 DNA reads TGCGCCAGCAGCTCACAGGGGGAAGATCATGAAGCTTTCTTT. Full variable domain (rest looked up from reference TRBV5-1 and TRBJ1-1): KAGVTQTPRYLIKTRGQQVTLSCSPISGHRSVSWYQQTPGQGLQFLFEYFSETQRNKGNFPGRFSGRQFSNSRSEMNVSTLELGDSALYLCASSSQGEDHEAFFGQGTRLTVV.